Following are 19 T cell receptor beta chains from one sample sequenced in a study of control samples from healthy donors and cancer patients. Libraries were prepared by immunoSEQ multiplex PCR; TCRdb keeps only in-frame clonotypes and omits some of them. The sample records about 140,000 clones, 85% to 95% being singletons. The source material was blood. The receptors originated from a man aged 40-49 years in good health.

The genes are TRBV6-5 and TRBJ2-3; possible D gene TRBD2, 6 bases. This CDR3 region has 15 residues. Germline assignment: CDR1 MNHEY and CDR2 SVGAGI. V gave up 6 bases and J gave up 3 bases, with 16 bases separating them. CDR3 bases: TGTGCCAGCAGACAGGCCGGGGGAAGAACAGATACGCAGTATTTT. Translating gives CASRQAGGRTDTQYF.

CDR3 sequence: CASSEQRGGQETQYF. CDR3 coding DNA: TGCGCCAGCAGTGAACAGCGGGGGGGCCAAGAGACCCAGTACTTC. The chain is built from TRBV10-2 and TRBJ2-5; TRBD2 matches 10 bases. The J segment lost 1 base and the V segment lost 3 bases, leaving 2 bases of the junction unmatched. Per germline, CDR1 WSHSY and CDR2 SAAADI. The CDR3 loop spans 15 amino acids.

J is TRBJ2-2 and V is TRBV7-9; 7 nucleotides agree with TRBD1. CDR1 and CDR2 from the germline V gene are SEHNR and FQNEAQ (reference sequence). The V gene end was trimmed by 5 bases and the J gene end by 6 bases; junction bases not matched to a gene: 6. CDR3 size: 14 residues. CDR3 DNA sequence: TGTGCCAGCAGCCGGGACAGCGAATCCGGGGAGCTGTTTTTT. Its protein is CASSRDSESGELFF.

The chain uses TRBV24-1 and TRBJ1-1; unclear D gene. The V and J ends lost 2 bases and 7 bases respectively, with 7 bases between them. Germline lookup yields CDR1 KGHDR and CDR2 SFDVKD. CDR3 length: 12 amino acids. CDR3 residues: CATSDSGYEAFF. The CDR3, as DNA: TGTGCCACCAGTGATTCGGGGTATGAAGCTTTCTTT.

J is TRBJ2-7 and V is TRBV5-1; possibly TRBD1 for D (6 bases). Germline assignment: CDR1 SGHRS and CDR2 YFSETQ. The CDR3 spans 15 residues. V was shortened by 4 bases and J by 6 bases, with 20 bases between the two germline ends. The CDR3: CASSQGSPNSVEQYF. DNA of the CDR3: TGCGCCAGCAGCCAGGGGTCTCCGAATTCGGTCGAGCAGTACTTC.

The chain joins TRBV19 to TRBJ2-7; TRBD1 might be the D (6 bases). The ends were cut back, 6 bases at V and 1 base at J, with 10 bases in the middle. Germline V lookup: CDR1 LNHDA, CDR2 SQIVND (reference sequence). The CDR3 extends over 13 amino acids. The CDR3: CASREDRSYEQYF. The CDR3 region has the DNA TGTGCCAGTAGAGAGGACAGATCCTACGAGCAGTACTTC.

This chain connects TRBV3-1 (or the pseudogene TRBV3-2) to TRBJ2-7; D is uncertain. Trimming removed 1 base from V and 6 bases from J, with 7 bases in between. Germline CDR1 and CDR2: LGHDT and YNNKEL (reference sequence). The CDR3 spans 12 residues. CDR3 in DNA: TGTGCCAGCAGCCAAGGGGTAGTCGAGCAGTACTTC. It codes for CASSQGVVEQYF.

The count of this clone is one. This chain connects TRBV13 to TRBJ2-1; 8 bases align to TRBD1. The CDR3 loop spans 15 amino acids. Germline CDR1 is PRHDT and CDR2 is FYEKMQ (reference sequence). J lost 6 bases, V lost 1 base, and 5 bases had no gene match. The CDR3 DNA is TGTGCCAGCAGCTTAGCAGGACAGGGAGGCAATGAGCAGTTCTTC. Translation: CASSLAGQGGNEQFF.

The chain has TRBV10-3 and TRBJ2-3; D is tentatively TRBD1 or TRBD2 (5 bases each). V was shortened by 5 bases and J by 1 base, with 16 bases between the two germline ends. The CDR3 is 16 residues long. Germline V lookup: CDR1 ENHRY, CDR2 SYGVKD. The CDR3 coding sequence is TGTGCCATCAGTCGAGGGGTGAACGGGGGCACAGATACGCAGTATTTT. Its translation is CAISRGVNGGTDTQYF.

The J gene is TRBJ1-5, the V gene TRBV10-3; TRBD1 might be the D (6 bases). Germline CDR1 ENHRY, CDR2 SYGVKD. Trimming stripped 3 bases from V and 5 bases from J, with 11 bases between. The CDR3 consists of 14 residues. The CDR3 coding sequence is TGTGCCATCAGTGACGGGGGCAGCGATCAGCCCCAGCATTTT. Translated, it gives CAISDGGSDQPQHF.

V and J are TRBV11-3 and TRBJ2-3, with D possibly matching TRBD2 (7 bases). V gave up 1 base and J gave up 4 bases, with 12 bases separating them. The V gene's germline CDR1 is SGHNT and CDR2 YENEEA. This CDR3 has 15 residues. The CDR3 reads CASSLGGGPPDTQYF. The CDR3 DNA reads TGTGCCAGCAGCTTAGGGGGGGGCCCGCCAGATACGCAGTATTTT.

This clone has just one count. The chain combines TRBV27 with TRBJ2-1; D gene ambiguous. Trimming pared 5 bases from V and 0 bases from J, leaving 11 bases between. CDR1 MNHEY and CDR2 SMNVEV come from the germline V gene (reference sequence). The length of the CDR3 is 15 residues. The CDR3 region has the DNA TGTGCCAGCAGTCCGGACGGTAGCTCCTACAATGAGCAGTTCTTC. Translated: CASSPDGSSYNEQFF.

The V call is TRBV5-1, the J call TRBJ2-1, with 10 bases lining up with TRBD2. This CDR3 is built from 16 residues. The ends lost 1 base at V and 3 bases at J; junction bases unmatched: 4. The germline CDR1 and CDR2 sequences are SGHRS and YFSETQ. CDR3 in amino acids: CASSLLASGGYNEQFF. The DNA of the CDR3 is TGCGCCAGCAGCTTGCTGGCTAGCGGGGGCTACAATGAGCAGTTCTTC.

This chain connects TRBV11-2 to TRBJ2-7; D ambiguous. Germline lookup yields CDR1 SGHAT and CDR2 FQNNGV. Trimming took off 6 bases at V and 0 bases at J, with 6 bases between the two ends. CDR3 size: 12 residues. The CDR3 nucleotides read TGTGCCAGCAGTGAGACCTCCTACGAGCAGTACTTC. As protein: CASSETSYEQYF.

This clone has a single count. For the CDR3, the DNA is TGTGCCAGCAGCGTAGAGGGACTAGCGGGAAGAAAGGGGGATGAGCAGTTCTTC. Its translation: CASSVEGLAGRKGDEQFF. This rearrangement joins TRBV9 to TRBJ2-1; TRBD2 matches at 13 bases. Germline V lookup: CDR1 SGDLS, CDR2 YYNGEE. The J segment lost 8 bases and the V segment lost 0 bases, leaving 11 bases of the junction unmatched. There are 18 residues in the CDR3.

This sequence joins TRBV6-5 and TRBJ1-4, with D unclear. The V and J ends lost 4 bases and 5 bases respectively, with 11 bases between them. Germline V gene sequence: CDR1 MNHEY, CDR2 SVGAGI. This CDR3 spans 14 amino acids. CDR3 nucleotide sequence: TGTGCCAGCAGTTCCTCTGACCCGAATGAAAAACTGTTTTTT. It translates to CASSSSDPNEKLFF.

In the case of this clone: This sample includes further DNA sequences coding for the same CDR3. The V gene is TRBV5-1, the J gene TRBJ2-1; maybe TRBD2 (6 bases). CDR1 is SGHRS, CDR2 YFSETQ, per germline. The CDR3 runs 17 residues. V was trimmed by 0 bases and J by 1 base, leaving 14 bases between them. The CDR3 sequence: CASSLEAGWGSYNEQFF. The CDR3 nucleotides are TGCGCCAGCAGCTTGGAGGCGGGATGGGGATCCTACAATGAGCAGTTCTTC.

The CDR3 is CASSSTGGDTQYF. Written as DNA, the CDR3 is TGTGCCAGCAGCTCAACTGGGGGGGATACGCAGTATTTT. The rearrangement joins TRBV7-2 to TRBJ2-3, with D possibly matching TRBD2 (6 bases). Trimming took 4 bases from V and 6 from J, leaving 11 bases between them. Germline assignment: CDR1 SGHTA and CDR2 FQGNSA. This CDR3 comprises 13 residues.

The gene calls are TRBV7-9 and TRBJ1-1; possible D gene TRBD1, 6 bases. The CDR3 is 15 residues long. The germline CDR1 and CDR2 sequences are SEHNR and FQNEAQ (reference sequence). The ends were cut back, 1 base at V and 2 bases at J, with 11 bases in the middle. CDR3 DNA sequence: TGTGCCAGCAGCTTAGATAGGGGGGGAAACACTGAAGCTTTCTTT. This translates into CASSLDRGGNTEAFF. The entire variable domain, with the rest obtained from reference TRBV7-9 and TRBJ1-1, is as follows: DTGVSQNPRHKITKRGQNVTFRCDPISEHNRLYWYRQTLGQGPEFLTYFQNEAQLEKSRLLSDRFSAERPKGSFSTLEIQRTEQGDSAMYLCASSLDRGGNTEAFFGQGTRLTVV.